The T cell receptor (beta chain) under discussion was sequenced for a study of OX40 agonist ivuxolimab in advanced cancers. CDR1 and CDR2 (germline): SGHRS, YFSETQ. Deletions cut 1 base from V and 1 base from J, with 6 bases between. CDR3 length: 15 amino acids. In its sample, this clone was seen a few times. Generated by immunoSEQ multiplex PCR, the TCRdb table keeps only in-frame clones and is missing some. The repertoire holds around 140,000 clones, with about 92% as singletons. This sequence was found in an adult with an advanced solid tumor such as melanoma, head and neck, liver or kidney cancer. The material was CD4+ or CD8+ T cells sorted from blood, obtained in a trial of the OX40 agonist ivuxolimab. The J gene is TRBJ2-6, the V gene TRBV5-1; D remains ambiguous. The CDR3 here is CASSLLGSGANVLTF. CDR3 in DNA: TGCGCCAGCAGCTTGCTTGGGTCTGGGGCCAACGTCCTGACTTTC.